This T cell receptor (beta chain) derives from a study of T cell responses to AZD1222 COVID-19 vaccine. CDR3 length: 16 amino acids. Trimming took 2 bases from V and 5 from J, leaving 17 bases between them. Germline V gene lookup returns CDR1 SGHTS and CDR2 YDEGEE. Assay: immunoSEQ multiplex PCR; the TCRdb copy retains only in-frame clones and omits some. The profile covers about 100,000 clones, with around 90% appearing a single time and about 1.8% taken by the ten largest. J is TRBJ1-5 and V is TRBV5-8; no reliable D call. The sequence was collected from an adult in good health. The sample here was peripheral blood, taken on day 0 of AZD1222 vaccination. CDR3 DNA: TGTGCCAGCAGCTTTCCGAGCCTTTTACCATATCAGCCCCAGCATTTT. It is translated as CASSFPSLLPYQPQHF.